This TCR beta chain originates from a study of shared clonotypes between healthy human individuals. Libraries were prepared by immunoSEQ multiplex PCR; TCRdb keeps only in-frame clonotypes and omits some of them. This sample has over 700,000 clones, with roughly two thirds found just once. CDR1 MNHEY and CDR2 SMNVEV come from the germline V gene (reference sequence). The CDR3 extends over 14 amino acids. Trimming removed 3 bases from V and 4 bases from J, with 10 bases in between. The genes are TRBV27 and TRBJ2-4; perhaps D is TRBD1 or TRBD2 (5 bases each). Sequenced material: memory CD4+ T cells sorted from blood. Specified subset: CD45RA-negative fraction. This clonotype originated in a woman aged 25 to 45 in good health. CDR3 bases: TGTGCCAGCAGTTTTGGGGGAGCGAAAAACATTCAGTACTTC. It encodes CASSFGGAKNIQYF.